This passage covers 7 T cell receptor beta chains from one sample sequenced in a study of chemoradiotherapy in HPV16-positive cancers. Sequenced by immunoSEQ multiplex PCR; TCRdb stores in-frame clones only, minus some. The data contain fewer than 20,000 clones, about 74% of them seen just once; the ten biggest clones take up less than 10%. Sample: tumor tissue, taken from a patient who underwent chemoradiotherapy. The source of these receptors is a human donor with HPV-associated anogenital cancer.

V and J are TRBV19 and TRBJ1-4; TRBD1 aligns across 10 bases. The ends lost 7 bases at V and 12 bases at J; junction bases unmatched: 14. The CDR3 loop spans 15 amino acids. Germline V gene sequence: CDR1 LNHDA, CDR2 SQIVND (reference sequence). CDR3 in DNA: TGTGCCAGTACCCCTTGGGGGGGACAGGGGTTGGAACTGTTTTTT. Translated: CASTPWGGQGLELFF. The full variable domain, with the rest looked up from reference TRBV19 and TRBJ1-4, is DGGITQSPKYLFRKEGQNVTLSCEQNLNHDAMYWYRQDPGQGLRLIYYSQIVNDFQKGDIAEGYSVSREKKESFPLTVTSAQKNPTAFYLCASTPWGGQGLELFFGSGTQLSVL.

The rearrangement links TRBV2 to TRBJ1-4, with D possibly matching TRBD1 (5 bases). The CDR3 is made up of 13 amino acids. V dropped 7 bases and J dropped 7 bases, with 13 bases sitting between them. Looked up from germline, CDR1 is SNHLY and CDR2 is FYNNEI. The CDR3 reads CASKVPGSEKLFF. CDR3 DNA sequence: TGTGCCAGCAAGGTCCCAGGGAGTGAAAAACTGTTTTTT.

The genes are TRBV29-1 and TRBJ2-7; TRBD2 matches at 8 bases. Germline CDR1 and CDR2: SQVTM and ANQGSEA. The ends lost 7 bases at V and 1 base at J; junction bases unmatched: 6. The CDR3 spans 13 residues. The CDR3 is CSGATSGSYEQYF. CDR3 coding DNA: TGCAGCGGGGCAACTAGCGGTTCCTACGAGCAGTACTTC.

The chain is built from TRBV11-2 and TRBJ2-5; TRBD2 is a possible D gene (6 bases). V lost 5 bases and J 8 bases, leaving 12 bases between the germline ends. Germline V gives CDR1 SGHAT, CDR2 FQNNGV. CDR3 length equals 12 residues. The CDR3: CASSPQGLTQYF. CDR3 in DNA: TGTGCCAGCAGCCCCCAGGGACTCACCCAGTACTTC.

V is TRBV4-2 and J is TRBJ2-7; TRBD2 aligns across 11 bases. The germline CDR1 and CDR2 sequences are LGHNA and YNFKEQ. V was pared by 0 bases and J by 5 bases, with 9 bases of the junction left unmatched. The CDR3 spans 17 residues. Here the CDR3 DNA reads TGTGCCAGCAGCCAAGAGGGTCTAGCGGGGGGTTCCCACGAGCAGTACTTC. Encoded protein: CASSQEGLAGGSHEQYF.

The chain joins TRBV11-1 to TRBJ1-3, with TRBD1 matching over 11 bases. This CDR3 has 15 amino acids. Unmatched junction bases numbered 4, after V lost 5 bases and J lost 4 bases. Looked up from germline, CDR1 is SGHAT and CDR2 is FQDESV (reference sequence). DNA for the CDR3: TGTGCCAGCAGCGCCCGGACAGGGGGCGGAAACACCATATATTTT. This gives the protein CASSARTGGGNTIYF.

V and J are TRBV2 and TRBJ1-6, with a tentative D call TRBD1 (5 bases). V gave up 1 base and J gave up 7 bases, with 14 bases separating them. CDR3 length: 16 amino acids. The germline gives CDR1 SNHLY, CDR2 FYNNEI. The CDR3 DNA is TGTGCCAGCAGTGAAGTTGTGGGACGCCTAAATTCACCCCTCCACTTT. Amino acid sequence: CASSEVVGRLNSPLHF. Drawing the rest from reference TRBV2 and TRBJ1-6, the complete variable domain is EPEVTQTPSHQVTQMGQEVILRCVPISNHLYFYWYRQILGQKVEFLVSFYNNEISEKSEIFDDQFSVERPDGSNFTLKIRSTKLEDSAMYFCASSEVVGRLNSPLHFGNGTRLTVT.